The source of this TCR beta chain is a study of T cells in tuberculosis. Germline V CDR1 and CDR2: MNHNS, SASEGT. The CDR3 has 17 amino acids. V lost 2 bases and J lost 0; bases outside the gene matches: 9. Active tuberculosis patients were new diagnoses, HIV-seronegative, South African, and aged 18 years or older. Unsorted cryopreserved PBMC were sequenced, averaging roughly 100,000 T cells per clinical donor. Method: immunoSEQ multiplex PCR; TCRdb's copy keeps in-frame clones and lacks some. This sample has 9,500 to 13,000 clones, with around 94% found just once. This clonotype was obtained from an adult with tuberculosis. V gene TRBV6-1 combines with J gene TRBJ1-2; TRBD1 agrees at 7 bases. Sequences were obtained from PBMCs. This CDR3 reads CASSEPFRDSTNYGYTF. CDR3 sequence (DNA): TGTGCCAGCAGTGAACCCTTCCGGGACAGTACTAACTATGGCTACACCTTC.